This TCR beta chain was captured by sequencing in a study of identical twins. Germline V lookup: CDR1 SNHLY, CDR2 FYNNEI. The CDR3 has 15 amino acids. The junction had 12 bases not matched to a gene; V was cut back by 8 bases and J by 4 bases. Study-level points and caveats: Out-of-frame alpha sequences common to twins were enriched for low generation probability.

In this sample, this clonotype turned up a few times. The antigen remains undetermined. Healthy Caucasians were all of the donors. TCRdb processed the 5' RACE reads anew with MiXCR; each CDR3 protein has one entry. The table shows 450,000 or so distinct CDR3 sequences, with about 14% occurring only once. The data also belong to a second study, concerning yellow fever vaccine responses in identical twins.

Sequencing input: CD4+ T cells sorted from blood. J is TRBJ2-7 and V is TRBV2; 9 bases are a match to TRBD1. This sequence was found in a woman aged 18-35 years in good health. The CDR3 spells CASRLPGTGRYEQYF. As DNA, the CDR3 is TGTGCCAGCCGGCTCCCCGGGACAGGGAGGTACGAGCAGTACTTC.